This T cell receptor beta chain appears in the sequencing data of a study of cytomegalovirus exposure and HLA in healthy donors. The study, taken as a whole, reports: The study listed around 150 cytomegalovirus-associated TCR beta chains. According to a later analysis, TCR clusters from the first cohort tended to co-occur in the 110 or so validation repertoires. Reported results showed that the classifier diagnosed cytomegalovirus status with high specificity and sensitivity. Among TCR sequences, most were rare, though some public TCRs appeared in many donors.

About this clone itself: Its specificity is unknown.

TCRdb's table, derived via immunoSEQ multiplex PCR, lists solely in-frame clones and lacks some. The sample lists some 140,000 clones, less than 90% seen once, with 2.9% in the top ten. The clonotype was recovered from a man aged 18 to 30 in good health and CMV-seronegative. The sample was PBMCs.

CDR3 bases: TGTGCCAGCAGTACTCATTACGAGCAGTACTTC. It translates to CASSTHYEQYF. This sequence joins TRBV6-1 and TRBJ2-7; D remains ambiguous. Per the germline V gene, CDR1 is MNHNS and CDR2 is SASEGT. The CDR3 consists of 11 residues. V was trimmed by 5 bases and J by 4 bases, leaving 6 bases between them.